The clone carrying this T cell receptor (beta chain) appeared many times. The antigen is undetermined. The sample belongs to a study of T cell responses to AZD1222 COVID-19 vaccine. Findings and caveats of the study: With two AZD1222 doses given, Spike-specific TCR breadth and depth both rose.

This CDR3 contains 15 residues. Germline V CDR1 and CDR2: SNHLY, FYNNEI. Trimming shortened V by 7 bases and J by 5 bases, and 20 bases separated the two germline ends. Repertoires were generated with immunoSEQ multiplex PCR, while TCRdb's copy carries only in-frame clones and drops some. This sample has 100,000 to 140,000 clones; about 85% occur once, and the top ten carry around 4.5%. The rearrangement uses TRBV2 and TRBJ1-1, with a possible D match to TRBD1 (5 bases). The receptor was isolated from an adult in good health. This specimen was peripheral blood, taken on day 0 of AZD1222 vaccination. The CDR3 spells CASTERGAGGTEAFF. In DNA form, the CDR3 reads TGTGCCAGCACCGAAAGAGGGGCAGGCGGGACTGAAGCTTTCTTT.